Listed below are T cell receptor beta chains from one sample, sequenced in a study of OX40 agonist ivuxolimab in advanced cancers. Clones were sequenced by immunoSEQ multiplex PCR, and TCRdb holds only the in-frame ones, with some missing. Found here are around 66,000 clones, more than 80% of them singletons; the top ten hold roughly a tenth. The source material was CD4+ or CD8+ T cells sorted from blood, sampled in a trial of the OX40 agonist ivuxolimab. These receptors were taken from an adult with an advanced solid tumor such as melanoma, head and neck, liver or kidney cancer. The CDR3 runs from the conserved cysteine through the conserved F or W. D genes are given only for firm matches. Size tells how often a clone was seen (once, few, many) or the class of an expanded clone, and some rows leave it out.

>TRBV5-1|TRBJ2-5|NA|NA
CASSKGEYQETQYF
TGCGCCAGCAGCAAAGGAGAATACCAAGAGACCCAGTACTTC
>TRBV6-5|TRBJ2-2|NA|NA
CASSSGGGGTGELFF
TGTGCCAGCAGCTCAGGGGGGGGCGGCACCGGGGAGCTGTTTTTT
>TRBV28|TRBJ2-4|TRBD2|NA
CASTPGLAATAKNIQYF
TGTGCCAGCACCCCGGGACTAGCGGCCACAGCCAAAAACATTCAGTACTTC
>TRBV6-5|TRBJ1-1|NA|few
CASSLHTQYTEAFF
TGTGCCAGCAGTCTTCATACACAATACACTGAAGCTTTCTTT
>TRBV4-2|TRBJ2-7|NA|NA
CASSREVFEQYF
TGTGCCAGCAGCCGAGAAGTGTTCGAGCAGTACTTC
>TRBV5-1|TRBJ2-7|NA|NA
CASSLFLAGYEQYF
TGCGCCAGCAGCCTGTTCCTAGCCGGCTACGAGCAGTACTTC
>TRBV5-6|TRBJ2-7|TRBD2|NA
CASSLPRGTGLVRYEQYF
TGTGCCAGCAGTCTCCCTCGGGGGACGGGACTAGTCCGCTACGAGCAGTACTTC
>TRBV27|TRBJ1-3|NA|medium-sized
CASSLGRGAGNTIYF
TGTGCCAGCAGTTTAGGCAGGGGAGCTGGAAACACCATATATTTT
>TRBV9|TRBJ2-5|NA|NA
CASSAHRAQETQYF
TGTGCCAGCAGCGCCCACAGGGCTCAAGAGACCCAGTACTTC
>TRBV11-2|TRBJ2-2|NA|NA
CASSPRPEGGELFF
TGTGCCAGCAGCCCGAGACCCGAGGGGGGAGAGCTGTTTTTT
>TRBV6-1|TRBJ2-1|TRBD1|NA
CASSEGGTAFYNEQFF
TGTGCCAGCAGTGAAGGGGGGACAGCATTCTACAATGAGCAGTTCTTC
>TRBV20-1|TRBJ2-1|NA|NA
CSAIGNEQFF
TGCAGTGCTATTGGGAATGAGCAGTTCTTC
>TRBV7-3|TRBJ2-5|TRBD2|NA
CASSSGSAKTQYF
TGTGCCAGCAGTAGCGGGAGTGCAAAGACCCAGTACTTC
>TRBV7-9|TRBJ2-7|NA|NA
CASSLGHSYEQYF
TGTGCCAGCAGCTTAGGCCACTCCTACGAGCAGTACTTC
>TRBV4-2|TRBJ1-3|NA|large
CASSQGWNSGNTIYF
TGTGCCAGCAGCCAGGGATGGAACTCTGGAAACACCATATATTTT
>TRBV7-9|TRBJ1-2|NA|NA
CASSLGVQGQGGYTF
TGTGCCAGCAGCTTAGGCGTACAGGGCCAGGGGGGCTACACCTTC